This T cell receptor (beta chain) was captured in a study of blood T cell repertoires in COVID-19. Clones were sequenced by immunoSEQ multiplex PCR, and TCRdb holds only the in-frame ones, with some missing. The sample lists more than 250,000 clones, more than 85% occurring once. The germline V gene encodes CDR1 SGHTA and CDR2 FQGTGA. CDR3 length: 15 amino acids. Trimming shortened V by 2 bases and J by 3 bases, and 11 bases separated the two germline ends. The sequenced sample consisted of PBMCs or T cells enriched from blood (not recorded which). The genes are TRBV7-3 and TRBJ2-1; a weak D match, TRBD2 (6 bases). The sequence derives from a woman in her twenties or thirties who had recovered from COVID-19. The CDR3: CASSLGGRSYNEQFF. The CDR3 bases are TGTGCCAGCAGCTTAGGGGGGAGAAGCTACAATGAGCAGTTCTTC.